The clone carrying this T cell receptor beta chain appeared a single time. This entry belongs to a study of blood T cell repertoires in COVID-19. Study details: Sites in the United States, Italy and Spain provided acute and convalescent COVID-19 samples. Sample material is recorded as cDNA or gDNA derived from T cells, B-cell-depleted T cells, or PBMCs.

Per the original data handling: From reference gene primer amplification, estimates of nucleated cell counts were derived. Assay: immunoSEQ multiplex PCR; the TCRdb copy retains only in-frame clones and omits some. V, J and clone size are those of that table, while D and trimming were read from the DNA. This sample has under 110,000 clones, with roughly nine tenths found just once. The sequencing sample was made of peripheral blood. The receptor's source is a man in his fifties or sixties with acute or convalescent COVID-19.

The CDR3 region is CASSRGTGRDYGYTF. CDR3 DNA: TGTGCCAGTAGTAGGGGGACAGGGAGAGACTATGGCTACACCTTC. The chain couples TRBV19 to TRBJ1-2, with 9 bases fitting TRBD1. The V gene's germline CDR1 is LNHDA and CDR2 SQIVND (reference sequence). The junction had 6 bases not matched to a gene; V was cut back by 4 bases and J by 3 bases. The CDR3 is 15 residues long. The full variable domain, in which reference TRBV19 and TRBJ1-2 provide the parts outside the CDR3, is DGGITQSPKYLFRKEGQNVTLSCEQNLNHDAMYWYRQDPGQGLRLIYYSQIVNDFQKGDIAEGYSVSREKKESFPLTVTSAQKNPTAFYLCASSRGTGRDYGYTFGSGTRLTVV.